This TCR beta chain was found in a study of shared clonotypes between healthy human individuals. TCRdb's table, derived via immunoSEQ multiplex PCR, lists solely in-frame clones and lacks some. This table holds over a million clones, approximately 96% found once. The study enrolled healthy HIV-negative adults without recent acute infections or vaccinations as donors. Comments on this clone: No antigen is known for it.

Study outcomes and limitations: Relative to clonotypes present in all four donors, those not shared had lower generation probabilities. Rarefaction curves obtained for sorted subsets showed sequencing incomplete despite large depth.

There are 15 residues in the CDR3. Germline V gives CDR1 SGHDT, CDR2 YYEEEE. The trim removed 5 bases at V and 6 bases at J, leaving 12 bases unmatched. This sequence joins TRBV5-6 and TRBJ2-7; 9 nucleotides match TRBD1. The sequence came from a man aged 25 to 45 in good health. Material: naive CD4+ T cells sorted from blood. Subset denoted: CD45RA+ positively selected. This chain's CDR3 is CASRNSRDRVSEQYF. The CDR3 coding sequence is TGTGCCAGCAGGAATTCCAGGGACAGGGTTAGCGAGCAGTACTTC.